This section outlines one T cell receptor (beta chain) sequence together with its context. This entry comes from a study of blood T cell repertoires in COVID-19. Study as a whole: Donors in the United States, Italy and Spain gave samples during acute or convalescent COVID-19.

The CDR3 has 16 amino acids. V was pared by 3 bases and J by 8 bases, with 8 bases of the junction left unmatched. CDR1 LGHNA and CDR2 YNFKEQ come from the germline V gene. Original handling: How many nucleated cells were present was estimated from reference gene primer amplification. Repertoires were generated with immunoSEQ multiplex PCR, while TCRdb's copy carries only in-frame clones and drops some. Clone size and V and J calls were adopted from that table, with D and trimming inferred from the DNA. This sample has about 190,000 clones, with under 90% found just once. This rearrangement joins TRBV4-2 to TRBJ1-4, with TRBD1 identical over 11 bases. Sequencing was done on a sample of peripheral blood. The receptor was isolated from a human donor in a cohort sampled during active COVID-19. The CDR3 nucleotides read TGTGCCAGCAGCCAGGGGACAGGGGGGCTTTGGGAAAAACTGTTTTTT. Translation gives CASSQGTGGLWEKLFF.